A selection of T cell receptor beta chains follows, all from one sample in a study of OX40 agonist ivuxolimab in advanced cancers. Method: immunoSEQ multiplex PCR; TCRdb's copy keeps in-frame clones and lacks some. In the table there are roughly 52,000 clones, approximately 85% of which are singletons. The sample consisted of CD4+ or CD8+ T cells sorted from blood, taken in a trial of the OX40 agonist ivuxolimab. These receptors came from an adult with an advanced solid tumor such as melanoma, head and neck, liver or kidney cancer. Both conserved end residues are part of each CDR3. A D gene is named only where the DNA matches it firmly. Clone size is not always given. Where it is, it says once, few, many or a class for expanded clones.

J: TRBJ2-6; V: TRBV10-3; size: -; D: -; DNA: TGTGCCATCGAGGACCCTGGGGCCAACGTCCTGACTTTC; CDR3: CAIEDPGANVLTF
J: TRBJ2-3; V: TRBV25-1; size: -; D: TRBD2; DNA: TGTGCCAGCAGTGGTAGCGGGAGAGATACGCAGTATTTT; CDR3: CASSGSGRDTQYF
J: TRBJ2-2; V: TRBV5-5; size: -; D: -; DNA: TGTGCCAGCAGCTTGGGGACAGAGGACACCGGGGAGCTGTTTTTT; CDR3: CASSLGTEDTGELFF
J: TRBJ2-7; V: TRBV29-1; size: -; D: TRBD2; DNA: TGCAGCGTTGTGCGGGGGAGCTCCTACGAGCAGTACTTC; CDR3: CSVVRGSSYEQYF
J: TRBJ2-2; V: TRBV5-8; size: -; D: TRBD2; DNA: TGTGCCAGCAGCTTTCCGTTAGCGGGAGATGACACCGGGGAGCTGTTTTTT; CDR3: CASSFPLAGDDTGELFF
J: TRBJ2-6; V: TRBV6-5; size: -; D: -; DNA: TGTGCCAGCAGAGAGGGGGGGCCGGGGGCCAACGTCCTGACTTTC; CDR3: CASREGGPGANVLTF
J: TRBJ2-7; V: TRBV19; size: -; D: TRBD2; DNA: TGTGCCAGTACCGATGGGACTAGCGGGCCTACCTACGAGCAGTACTTC; CDR3: CASTDGTSGPTYEQYF
J: TRBJ2-7; V: TRBV28; size: few; D: -; DNA: TGTGCCAGCAGTTCCCCGGATGGAGGGAGTGGCTACGAGCAGTACTTC; CDR3: CASSSPDGGSGYEQYF
J: TRBJ1-4; V: TRBV7-2; size: -; D: TRBD1; DNA: TGTGCCAGCAGCTCGACAGGGACGGGCAATGAAAAACTGTTTTTT; CDR3: CASSSTGTGNEKLFF
J: TRBJ1-2; V: TRBV5-8; size: -; D: -; DNA: TGTGCCAGCAGCTTTGGGGCCCTTAGGGACTCCTCTTACTATGGCTACACCTTC; CDR3: CASSFGALRDSSYYGYTF
J: TRBJ2-3; V: TRBV7-6; size: -; D: -; DNA: TGTGCCAGCAGCTTAGTTGGCGGATCTAGCACAGATACGCAGTATTTT; CDR3: CASSLVGGSSTDTQYF
J: TRBJ2-5; V: TRBV9; size: -; D: TRBD1; DNA: TGTGCCAGCAGCGGTGGATTGACAGGGGAGACCCAGTACTTC; CDR3: CASSGGLTGETQYF
J: TRBJ2-1; V: TRBV29-1; size: -; D: TRBD2; DNA: TGCAGCGCCCGGACTAGCGGGAGTCCCTACAATGAGCAGTTCTTC; CDR3: CSARTSGSPYNEQFF
J: TRBJ1-3; V: TRBV19; size: -; D: -; DNA: TGTGCCAGTAGTCCTGGGGACTCTGGAAACACCATATATTTT; CDR3: CASSPGDSGNTIYF
J: TRBJ1-2; V: TRBV6-1; size: -; D: TRBD1; DNA: TGTGCCAGCAGTAGGACAGGGGGCGACTACACCTTC; CDR3: CASSRTGGDYTF
J: TRBJ1-1; V: TRBV5-4; size: few; D: -; DNA: TGTGCCAGCAGCCCGACCACAGGGTCCACTGAAGCTTTCTTT; CDR3: CASSPTTGSTEAFF
J: TRBJ2-3; V: TRBV5-8; size: -; D: TRBD1; DNA: TGTGCCAGCAGCCTCAGGACAGGAAGCACAGATACGCAGTATTTT; CDR3: CASSLRTGSTDTQYF
J: TRBJ1-4; V: TRBV7-2; size: -; D: -; DNA: TGTGCCAGCAGCTCTCGGGGAGAGAATGAAAAACTGTTTTTT; CDR3: CASSSRGENEKLFF
J: TRBJ2-3; V: TRBV10-2; size: -; D: TRBD2; DNA: TGCGCCAGCAGTGCCCCGACTAGCGGGAGTGGTGATACGCAGTATTTT; CDR3: CASSAPTSGSGDTQYF
J: TRBJ2-1; V: TRBV29-1; size: -; D: -; DNA: TGCAGCGTTGAAGCCCGCAGGCCACCCTACAATGAGCAGTTCTTC; CDR3: CSVEARRPPYNEQFF
J: TRBJ1-4; V: TRBV6-5; size: -; D: -; DNA: TGTGCCAGCAGTTTGACAGGACCCGCAACTAATGAAAAACTGTTTTTT; CDR3: CASSLTGPATNEKLFF
J: TRBJ1-5; V: TRBV28; size: -; D: -; DNA: TGTGCCACCATGGGGTCTTATAGCAATCAGCCCCAGCATTTT; CDR3: CATMGSYSNQPQHF
J: TRBJ2-5; V: TRBV6-1; size: -; D: TRBD2; DNA: TGTGCCAGCAGCCGGGGGGGAAAAGTTGAGACCCAGTACTTC; CDR3: CASSRGGKVETQYF
J: TRBJ2-3; V: TRBV5-6; size: -; D: TRBD1; DNA: TGTGCCAGCAGCTTAGGACAGGGCCCTCGCACAGATACGCAGTATTTT; CDR3: CASSLGQGPRTDTQYF
J: TRBJ2-1; V: TRBV6-4; size: -; D: TRBD2; DNA: TGTGCCAGCAGCCTAAGCGGGAGAGAGCAGTTCTTC; CDR3: CASSLSGREQFF
J: TRBJ2-7; V: TRBV7-9; size: medium-sized; D: -; DNA: TGTGCCAGCAGCGGCTTTCGGGACTCCTCCTACGAGCAGTACTTC; CDR3: CASSGFRDSSYEQYF
J: TRBJ1-6; V: TRBV5-6; size: -; D: TRBD1; DNA: TGTGCCAGCAGCTTTGGGGGACAGGGGACTTATAATTCACCCCTCCACTTT; CDR3: CASSFGGQGTYNSPLHF
J: TRBJ2-3; V: TRBV6-5; size: -; D: TRBD2; DNA: TGTGCCAGCGGACTAGCGGGAGGGGGAACAGATACGCAGTATTTT; CDR3: CASGLAGGGTDTQYF
J: TRBJ1-5; V: TRBV7-2; size: -; D: TRBD1; DNA: TGTGCCAGCAGCTTAGGGGACAGGGGGGTCCAGCCCCAGCATTTT; CDR3: CASSLGDRGVQPQHF
J: TRBJ2-1; V: TRBV5-1; size: -; D: -; DNA: TGCGCCAGCAGCTCGGGCAGTAACTACAATGAGCAGTTCTTC; CDR3: CASSSGSNYNEQFF
J: TRBJ2-7; V: TRBV4-1; size: few; D: -; DNA: TGCGCCAGCAGCCAAGATACGGCTCAACGCCGGCAGTACTTC; CDR3: CASSQDTAQRRQYF
J: TRBJ2-1; V: TRBV11-1; size: -; D: TRBD1; DNA: TGTGCCAGCAGCTATGACAGGGGGAATGAGCAGTTCTTC; CDR3: CASSYDRGNEQFF
J: TRBJ2-3; V: TRBV19; size: -; D: TRBD2; DNA: TGTGCCAGTAGTCAGGGACTAGCGGGAGCAGATACGCAGTATTTT; CDR3: CASSQGLAGADTQYF
J: TRBJ1-2; V: TRBV6-6; size: -; D: -; DNA: TGTGCCACCGCGGACGGTAACTATGGCTACACCTTC; CDR3: CATADGNYGYTF
J: TRBJ1-1; V: TRBV6-1; size: -; D: -; DNA: TGTGCCAGCAGTGAAGTCCGGTGGGTCAACACTGAAGCTTTCTTT; CDR3: CASSEVRWVNTEAFF
J: TRBJ2-7; V: TRBV30; size: -; D: -; DNA: TGTGCCTGGAGTGTACGGGGCAACGAGCAGTACTTC; CDR3: CAWSVRGNEQYF
J: TRBJ2-1; V: TRBV9; size: -; D: -; DNA: TGTGCCAGCAGCGTAGAACAGGGCTCCTACAATGAGCAGTTCTTC; CDR3: CASSVEQGSYNEQFF
J: TRBJ1-4; V: TRBV30; size: -; D: -; DNA: TGTGCCTGGAGCGGTAATGAAAAACTGTTTTTT; CDR3: CAWSGNEKLFF
J: TRBJ1-5; V: TRBV7-2; size: -; D: TRBD1; DNA: TGTGCCAGCAGCTCCTGGGACAGGGGAAGGTATAGCAATCAGCCCCAGCATTTT; CDR3: CASSSWDRGRYSNQPQHF
J: TRBJ2-7; V: TRBV5-1; size: -; D: TRBD1; DNA: TGCGCCAGCAGCCCGCTTCCCGGGACAGGGTGGGGCTCCTACGAGCAGTACTTC; CDR3: CASSPLPGTGWGSYEQYF
J: TRBJ2-1; V: TRBV5-1; size: -; D: TRBD2; DNA: TGCGCCAGCAGCAAACTAGCGCCATCCTACAATGAGCAGTTCTTC; CDR3: CASSKLAPSYNEQFF
J: TRBJ2-5; V: TRBV19; size: -; D: -; DNA: TGTGCCAGTAGCCCGGGGCTCCAAGAGACCCAGTACTTC; CDR3: CASSPGLQETQYF
J: TRBJ2-1; V: TRBV7-9; size: -; D: TRBD1; DNA: TGTGCCAGCAGCTCACAGACAGGGGGCACCTACAATGAGCAGTTCTTC; CDR3: CASSSQTGGTYNEQFF
J: TRBJ1-2; V: TRBV28; size: few; D: -; DNA: TGTGCCAGCAGGGGTGCAGGCTTGACGGGGGGCTACACCTTC; CDR3: CASRGAGLTGGYTF
J: TRBJ2-7; V: TRBV6-5; size: few; D: -; DNA: TGTGCCAGCAGTGGACTCTACGAGCAGTACTTC; CDR3: CASSGLYEQYF
J: TRBJ2-2; V: TRBV7-6; size: -; D: -; DNA: TGTGCCAGCAGACTGATTGCAGGGACGAACACCGGGGAGCTGTTTTTT; CDR3: CASRLIAGTNTGELFF
J: TRBJ1-5; V: TRBV6-6; size: -; D: TRBD1; DNA: TGTGCCAGCAGAGACAGGGGAGGCCAGCCCCAGCATTTT; CDR3: CASRDRGGQPQHF
J: TRBJ2-5; V: TRBV6-5; size: -; D: -; DNA: TGTGCCAGCAGTTACTCGGGGGCAGCCCAAGAGACCCAGTACTTC; CDR3: CASSYSGAAQETQYF
J: TRBJ2-7; V: TRBV25-1; size: -; D: -; DNA: TGTGCCAGCAGCCGTCCAGGGCATTCAGGGGTTTCCCCCTACGAGCAGTACTTC; CDR3: CASSRPGHSGVSPYEQYF
J: TRBJ1-1; V: TRBV29-1; size: -; D: -; DNA: TGCAGCGTTGGGCCGGGACCCGGGGGGGACACTGAAGCTTTCTTT; CDR3: CSVGPGPGGDTEAFF
J: TRBJ2-5; V: TRBV10-3; size: -; D: -; DNA: TGTGCCATCAGTGCGTGGTTTGGGCGGGGCGGAGAGACCCAGTACTTC; CDR3: CAISAWFGRGGETQYF
J: TRBJ1-1; V: TRBV28; size: -; D: -; DNA: TGTGCCAGCAGTTCCCGTTTAGGTCCTGAAGCTTTCTTT; CDR3: CASSSRLGPEAFF
J: TRBJ1-5; V: TRBV7-2; size: -; D: TRBD1; DNA: TGTGCCAGCAGCCCAGGGGGGTACCCGCCCCAGCATTTT; CDR3: CASSPGGYPPQHF
J: TRBJ1-1; V: TRBV6-5; size: -; D: -; DNA: TGTGCCAGCAGTTTCGGAGGCACTGAAGCTTTCTTT; CDR3: CASSFGGTEAFF
J: TRBJ2-1; V: TRBV7-9; size: -; D: TRBD2; DNA: TGTGCCAGCAGCTTAAAACCCCTCAGGGCTAGCGGGAGTTACAATGAGCAGTTCTTC; CDR3: CASSLKPLRASGSYNEQFF
J: TRBJ2-5; V: TRBV27; size: -; D: TRBD1; DNA: TGTGCCAGCCGGGACAGGGAGGTAGAGACCCAGTACTTC; CDR3: CASRDREVETQYF
J: TRBJ2-2; V: TRBV11-2; size: -; D: TRBD1; DNA: TGTGCCAGCAGCATGGACAGGTTCTCGAACACCGGGGAGCTGTTTTTT; CDR3: CASSMDRFSNTGELFF
J: TRBJ2-7; V: TRBV6-1; size: -; D: -; DNA: TGTGCCAGCAGTGAGACATGGATAGAGTACGAGCAGTACTTC; CDR3: CASSETWIEYEQYF
J: TRBJ2-7; V: TRBV7-9; size: -; D: -; DNA: TGTGCCAGCAGCGAGGGGACGGTCTGGACTAACGAGCAGTACTTC; CDR3: CASSEGTVWTNEQYF
J: TRBJ2-7; V: TRBV4-1; size: -; D: -; DNA: TGCGCCAGCAGCCAAAGACTCCAAGATTACGAGCAGTACTTC; CDR3: CASSQRLQDYEQYF